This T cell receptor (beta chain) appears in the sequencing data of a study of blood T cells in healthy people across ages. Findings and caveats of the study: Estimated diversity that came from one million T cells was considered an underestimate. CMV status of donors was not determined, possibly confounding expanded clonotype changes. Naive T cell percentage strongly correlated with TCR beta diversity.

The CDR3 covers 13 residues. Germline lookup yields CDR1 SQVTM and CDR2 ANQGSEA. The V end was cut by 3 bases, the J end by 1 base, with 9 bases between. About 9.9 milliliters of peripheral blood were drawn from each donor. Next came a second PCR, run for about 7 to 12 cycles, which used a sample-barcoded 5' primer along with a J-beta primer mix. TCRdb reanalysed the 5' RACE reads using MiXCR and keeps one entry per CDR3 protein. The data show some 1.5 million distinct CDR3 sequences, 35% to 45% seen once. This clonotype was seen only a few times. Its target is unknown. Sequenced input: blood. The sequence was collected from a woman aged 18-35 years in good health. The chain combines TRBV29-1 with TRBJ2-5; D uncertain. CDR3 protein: CSVDLVSQETQYF. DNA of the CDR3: TGCAGCGTTGATCTGGTCAGCCAAGAGACCCAGTACTTC.